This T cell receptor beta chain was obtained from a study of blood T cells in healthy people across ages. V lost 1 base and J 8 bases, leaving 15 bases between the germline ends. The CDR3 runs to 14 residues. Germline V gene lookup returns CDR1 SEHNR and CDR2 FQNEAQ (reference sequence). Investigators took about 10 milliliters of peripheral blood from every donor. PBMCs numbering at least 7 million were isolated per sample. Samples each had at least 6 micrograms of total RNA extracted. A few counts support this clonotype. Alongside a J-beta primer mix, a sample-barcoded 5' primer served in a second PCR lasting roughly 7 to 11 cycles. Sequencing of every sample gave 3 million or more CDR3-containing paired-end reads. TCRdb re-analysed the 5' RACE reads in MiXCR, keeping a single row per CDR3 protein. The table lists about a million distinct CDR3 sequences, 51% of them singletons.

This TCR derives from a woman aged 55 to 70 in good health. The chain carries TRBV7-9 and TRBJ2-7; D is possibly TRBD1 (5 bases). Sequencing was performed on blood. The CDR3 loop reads CASSLGQTPTKQYF. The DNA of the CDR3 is TGTGCCAGCAGCTTAGGACAGACACCTACGAAGCAGTACTTC.